The 4 T cell receptor beta chains in this list originate from one sample, sequenced in a study of identical twins. TCRdb itself ran the 5' RACE reads through MiXCR, one entry per CDR3 protein. The sample holds approximately 210,000 distinct CDR3 sequences, 6.5% seen once. This same sample was also taken into another study, of T cells expressing NK-cell markers.

Sequenced: CD8+ T cells sorted from blood. These receptors were obtained from a woman younger than 30 in good health.

The chain links TRBV7-3 to TRBJ2-2, with 7 bases identical to TRBD1. Germline CDR1 SGHTA, CDR2 FQGTGA. The V gene end was trimmed by 5 bases and the J gene end by 0 bases; junction bases not matched to a gene: 3. This CDR3 has 15 residues. CDR3 region: CASSQTGSNTGELFF. The CDR3 DNA is TGTGCCAGCAGCCAGACAGGGTCGAACACCGGGGAGCTGTTTTTT.

The chain combines TRBV19 with TRBJ1-2; D remains unclear. Germline-derived CDR1 and CDR2 are LNHDA and SQIVND (reference sequence). CDR3 length equals 13 residues. V lost 6 bases to trimming and J lost 2 bases, with 10 bases between them. The DNA for the CDR3 is TGTGCCAGTAGATCCTGGGAAAACTATGGCTACACCTTC. This sequence encodes CASRSWENYGYTF. Filled out from reference TRBV19 and TRBJ1-2, the complete variable domain reads DGGITQSPKYLFRKEGQNVTLSCEQNLNHDAMYWYRQDPGQGLRLIYYSQIVNDFQKGDIAEGYSVSREKKESFPLTVTSAQKNPTAFYLCASRSWENYGYTFGSGTRLTVV.

The chain employs TRBV7-2 and TRBJ2-7, with D possibly TRBD2 on 5 matching bases. Between the trimmed V and J ends, which lost 5 bases and 2 bases, there was a span of 10 bases. Germline V gives CDR1 SGHTA, CDR2 FQGNSA. The CDR3 consists of 13 residues. CDR3 in DNA: TGTGCCAGCAGCCCAGCTAGCACCTACGAGCAGTACTTC. Its translation is CASSPASTYEQYF.

This sequence joins TRBV27 and TRBJ1-6; the D is unclear. This CDR3 has 14 amino acids. Trimming removed 2 bases from V and 8 bases from J, with 10 bases in between. Germline CDR1 reads MNHEY; CDR2 reads SMNVEV (reference sequence). Here the CDR3 DNA reads TGTGCCAGCAGTTTAAGTATGGGTTATTCACCCCTCCACTTT. Translating gives CASSLSMGYSPLHF.